What follows are 22 T cell receptor beta chains derived from one specimen sequenced in a study of T-cell reconstitution after alpha-beta-depleted transplantation in children. Unique molecular identifiers tagged the TCRbeta library. Each CDR3 protein is one row after TCRdb ran MiXCR on the PCR reads. The sample contains about 1,000,000 distinct CDR3 sequences, under 30% of which appear only once. The specimen comprised PBMCs, mostly from graft donor cells, sampled 360 days after TCRalphabeta/CD19-depleted stem cell transplant. These receptors were taken from a boy under two years old who had a stem cell transplant for SCID, so the T cells may come from the graft donor.

V usage is TRBV20-1 and J usage is TRBJ1-2; D is ambiguous. V was cut by 0 bases and J by 4 bases, with 9 bases left in between. CDR3 length equals 13 residues. Germline CDR1 DFQATT, CDR2 SNEGSKA (reference sequence). The DNA of the CDR3 is TGCAGTGCTAGAGATCTGGAAGGCTATGGCTACACCTTC. Encoded protein: CSARDLEGYGYTF.

This clonotype has only a few counts. The chain uses TRBV12-3 or TRBV12-4 and TRBJ1-1; D ambiguous. Trimming left V 0 bases short and J 5 bases short, with 13 bases between. The CDR3 length is 15 residues. This CDR3 is CASSLAHNLGTEAFF. As DNA, the CDR3 is TGTGCCAGCAGTTTAGCGCATAACCTGGGAACTGAAGCTTTCTTT.

This chain uses TRBV9 with TRBJ2-1, with TRBD2 identical over 8 bases. The CDR3 is 14 amino acids. Germline V gene lookup returns CDR1 SGDLS and CDR2 YYNGEE. Losses at the gene ends were 6 bases for V and 2 bases for J; bases not matched to a gene: 4. This CDR3 reads CASTREAAYNEQFF. The CDR3 DNA is TGTGCCAGCACGCGGGAGGCTGCCTACAATGAGCAGTTCTTC.

V usage is TRBV20-1 and J usage is TRBJ2-7, with 10 bases lining up with TRBD2. V lost 3 bases to trimming and J lost 2 bases; unmatched junction nucleotides: 10. This CDR3 has 16 residues. Germline values: CDR1 DFQATT, CDR2 SNEGSKA (reference sequence). The CDR3 sequence is CSASPGTSVRPYEQYF. In DNA form, the CDR3 reads TGCAGTGCTAGCCCGGGGACTAGCGTTCGTCCCTACGAGCAGTACTTC.

The chain links TRBV10-3 to TRBJ1-2; 8 positions match TRBD1. Germline assignment: CDR1 ENHRY and CDR2 SYGVKD. This CDR3 has 15 residues. The junction had 4 bases not matched to a gene; V was cut back by 2 bases and J by 2 bases. The CDR3 region is CAISEPRTGNYGYTF. The CDR3 nucleotides are TGTGCCATCAGTGAGCCGCGGACAGGGAACTATGGCTACACCTTC.

The rearrangement uses TRBV9 and TRBJ2-3; D is possibly TRBD1 (5 bases). CDR1 and CDR2 (germline): SGDLS, YYNGEE. The CDR3 sequence is 15 residues long. Between the trimmed V and J ends, which lost 2 bases and 2 bases, there was a span of 12 bases. CDR3 amino acids: CASSVLTEITDTQYF. The CDR3 region has the DNA TGTGCCAGCAGCGTGTTGACAGAAATCACAGATACGCAGTATTTT. Supplemented by reference TRBV9 and TRBJ2-3, the full variable domain reads DSGVTQTPKHLITATGQRVTLRCSPRSGDLSVYWYQQSLDQGLQFLIQYYNGEERAKGNILERFSAQQFPDLHSELNLSSLELGDSALYFCASSVLTEITDTQYFGPGTRLTVL.

The chain employs TRBV7-6 and TRBJ2-7; no reliable D call. Trimming removed 1 base at V and 0 bases at J, with 13 bases between. CDR1 SGHVS and CDR2 FNYEAQ come from the germline V gene. There are 16 residues in the CDR3. The CDR3 coding sequence is TGTGCCAGCAGCTTAGGGTCGGTCAGGAGCTCCTACGAGCAGTACTTC. It translates to CASSLGSVRSSYEQYF.

This chain joins TRBV20-1 and TRBJ2-7; TRBD1 aligns across 7 bases. The CDR3 runs 15 residues. Trimming at V came to 5 bases and at J to 3 bases, leaving 13 bases not matched to a gene. The germline gives CDR1 DFQATT, CDR2 SNEGSKA (reference sequence). CDR3 DNA sequence: TGCAGTGCTTCAAGGACCGGGACAGACAACTACGAGCAGTACTTC. Translating it yields CSASRTGTDNYEQYF.

This clonotype showed up just a few times. The chain recombines TRBV12-3 or TRBV12-4 with TRBJ1-2; D gene ambiguous. The CDR3 has 13 amino acids. V lost 1 base and J 5 bases, leaving 8 bases between the germline ends. Here the CDR3 DNA reads TGTGCCAGCAGTTTAGGCAGATATTATGGCTACACCTTC. Translating gives CASSLGRYYGYTF.

V gene TRBV12-3 or TRBV12-4 combines with J gene TRBJ2-1; TRBD2 might be the D (6 bases). CDR3 length equals 13 residues. Trimming took off 8 bases at V and 2 bases at J, with 10 bases between the two ends. The CDR3 region has the DNA TGTGCCAGCCAGGAGGGGACCTACAATGAGCAGTTCTTC. Translated: CASQEGTYNEQFF.

The CDR3 nucleotides are TGTGCCACCAGCAGAGGTCGATGGATCAACACCGGGGAGCTGTTTTTT. Encoded protein: CATSRGRWINTGELFF. The J gene is TRBJ2-2, the V gene TRBV15; no clear D gene. V lost 1 base and J lost 2, with 11 bases in between. The CDR3 contains 16 residues. The germline V gene has CDR1 LNHNV and CDR2 YYDKDF (reference sequence).

This chain connects TRBV5-6 to TRBJ2-1, with 11 bases fitting TRBD2. Germline lookup yields CDR1 SGHDT and CDR2 YYEEEE. The CDR3 is 17 residues long. V shed 4 bases and J 6 bases; nucleotides not matched to a gene: 12. The CDR3 nucleotides are TGTGCCAGCAGCCGTCCCTTAGGTAGCGGGGGGGGCAATGAGCAGTTCTTC. It codes for CASSRPLGSGGGNEQFF.

This clonotype was found a few times. V usage is TRBV5-1 and J usage is TRBJ2-3; D remains unclear. Per the germline V gene, CDR1 is SGHRS and CDR2 is YFSETQ. Trimming removed 1 base from V and 3 bases from J, with 6 bases in between. This CDR3 contains 13 residues. Here the CDR3 DNA reads TGCGCCAGCAGCTTGTGGGAAACAGATACGCAGTATTTT. Amino acid sequence: CASSLWETDTQYF.

This chain uses TRBV28 with TRBJ1-2; possibly TRBD1 for D (6 bases). The CDR3 runs to 12 residues. The germline V gene encodes CDR1 MDHEN and CDR2 SYDVKM. The V gene lost 7 bases and the J gene lost 9 bases, with 15 bases spanning the gap. The CDR3 protein is CASTSGGLSYTF. CDR3 nucleotide sequence: TGTGCCAGCACCTCTGGGGGCCTGAGCTACACCTTC.

This clonotype occurred once. The chain is built from TRBV12-3 or TRBV12-4 and TRBJ1-4, with 8 nucleotides matching TRBD1. The junction had 5 bases not matched to a gene; V was cut back by 6 bases and J by 5 bases. CDR3 length: 14 residues. The CDR3 is CASRRRTGNEKLFF. The CDR3 DNA sequence: TGTGCCAGCAGGAGAAGGACAGGGAATGAAAAACTGTTTTTT.

This clonotype was counted a few times. The V gene is TRBV11-1, the J gene TRBJ1-1, with D tentatively TRBD1 (5 bases). The germline V gene has CDR1 SGHAT and CDR2 FQDESV (reference sequence). V lost 2 bases, J lost 1 base, and 20 bases lay in between. The CDR3 sequence is 18 residues long. CDR3 bases: TGTGCCAGCAGCTTATTCGGACGTGGGAGGGGCCCGAACACTGAAGCTTTCTTT. It codes for CASSLFGRGRGPNTEAFF.

The V and J genes are TRBV7-2 and TRBJ2-3; possible D gene TRBD2, 5 bases. The CDR3 is 15 amino acids. Trimming took 7 bases from V and 0 from J, leaving 14 bases between them. The V gene's germline CDR1 is SGHTA and CDR2 FQGNSA. The CDR3 spells CASNDYISSTDTQYF. CDR3 nucleotides: TGTGCCAGCAACGACTACATATCTAGCACAGATACGCAGTATTTT. The full variable domain, with the rest looked up from reference TRBV7-2 and TRBJ2-3, is GAGVSQSPSNKVTEKGKDVELRCDPISGHTALYWYRQSLGQGLEFLIYFQGNSAPDKSGLPSDRFSAERTGGSVSTLTIQRTQQEDSAVYLCASNDYISSTDTQYFGPGTRLTVL.

The table lists this clonotype with a few counts. The V call is TRBV4-1, the J call TRBJ2-5; 7 bases are shared with TRBD2. V shed 5 bases, J shed 7 bases, and the junction held 4 bases outside the gene matches. This CDR3 comprises 12 residues. Germline V gene data show CDR1 as MGHRA and CDR2 as YSYEKL. The CDR3 protein is CASSFGEGTQYF. CDR3 DNA sequence: TGCGCCAGCAGCTTCGGGGAGGGGACCCAGTACTTC.

This clonotype was observed a few times. CDR3 sequence reads: CASGSGTINYNEQFF. DNA for the CDR3: TGCGCCAGTGGTTCCGGGACTATCAACTACAATGAGCAGTTCTTC. The chain uses TRBV5-1 and TRBJ2-1, with TRBD2 identical over 7 bases. V was clipped by 8 bases and J by 3 bases; unmatched bases: 11. There are 15 residues in the CDR3. From germline, CDR1 is SGHRS and CDR2 YFSETQ.

The chain combines TRBV28 with TRBJ1-2, with a possible D match to TRBD1 (5 bases). CDR3 size: 12 residues. Germline V gives CDR1 MDHEN, CDR2 SYDVKM. The V end was cut by 10 bases, the J end by 4 bases, with 13 bases between. The CDR3 sequence: CATRGGTYGYTF. The CDR3 DNA reads as TGTGCCACCCGGGGAGGGACCTATGGCTACACCTTC.

In its sample, this clonotype was seen a few times. V gene TRBV12-3 or TRBV12-4 combines with J gene TRBJ2-1; 11 nucleotides line up with TRBD1. Trimming removed 5 bases from V and 5 bases from J; junction bases left unmatched: 8. This CDR3 spans 16 amino acids. The CDR3 region has the DNA TGTGCCAGCAGTGGGGGACAGGGGGGATTTGACAATGAGCAGTTCTTC. This encodes CASSGGQGGFDNEQFF.

CDR3: CASSTRTSYEQYF. CDR3 in DNA: TGTGCCAGCAGTACCCGGACATCCTACGAGCAGTACTTC. The chain links TRBV25-1 to TRBJ2-7, with D maybe TRBD1 (5 bases). Trimming took off 5 bases at V and 1 base at J, with 9 bases between the two ends. Germline loops: CDR1 MGHDK, CDR2 SYGVNS. CDR3 length: 13 residues.